This TCR beta chain was found in a study of early T cells in non-severe SARS-CoV-2 infection (dated by TCRdb to about 2021). Notes on the research overall: TCR sequencing used bulk RNA from unsorted whole blood, so alpha and beta chains could not be paired.

The CDR3 goes from the cysteine to the phenylalanine over 13 residues. Solely the CDR3 DNA is kept, with 39 bases framed from the first base. CDR1 and CDR2 are drawn from the germline V gene (reference sequence): PRHDT, FYEKMQ. V and J lose 0 bases and 6 bases, and a span of 7 bases separates them. This clonotype has at least ten counts. The antigen this receptor binds is unknown. No much larger clonotype is one base removed from it; base qualities were not supplied. The full study reports these points: VDJdb matching was skewed toward anti-spike CD8 responses and likely underestimated virus-specific expansions by missing private and CD4 specificities.

Library method: 5' RACE. The instrument given in TCRdb is NextSeq 500. In the TCR library protocol, unique molecular identifiers were attached to individual cDNA molecules to correct for PCR bias and sequencing error. Sequencing covered both TCR alpha and beta chains, and within each sample the abundances of alpha and beta sequences were tightly co-correlated. In the original analysis: Decombinator V4 was used to annotate TCR sequences for V gene, J gene and CDR3. TCRs were defined as expanded if a significant change between any two time points was detected under a Poisson model with p below 0.0001. TCR abundances were normalised to the total number of TCRs sequenced in each sample and reported as counts per million. MAIT TCRs were defined by TRAV1-2 paired with TRAJ12, TRAJ20 or TRAJ33, and iNKT TCRs by TRAV10 paired with TRAJ18. VDJdb, accessed 1 November 2021, was searched for CMV, EBV and SARS-CoV-2 annotated TCRs, excluding TCRs annotated for multiple antigens. Using fastp at Q25 and MiXCR, TCRdb reprocessed the public reads and kept productive beta chains. Entries that share a CDR3 protein sequence are merged under the most common genes and DNA. The V and J calls and clone size come from TCRdb's table, not from the authors' own analysis. The sample table records 40,000 to 55,000 distinct CDR3 sequences; about 7.8% of these occur just once. The ten largest account for roughly 6% of the sample.

A case-control design nested within a healthcare worker cohort in London, UK, was used, with weekly nasopharyngeal swab PCR tests and blood sampling performed. Between 23 and 31 March 2020, the week of the UK lockdown, healthcare workers were enrolled and then followed up weekly for as long as 16 weeks. The V and J genes are TRBV13 and TRBJ2-3; the D segment cannot be called with confidence. Sequenced: whole blood. The TCR originated in an adult who was a healthcare worker with PCR-confirmed SARS-CoV-2 infection or an uninfected control (not recorded which). The DNA reads TGTGCCAGCAGCTTAGGCCTCCGGGATACGCAGTATTTT. Its translation is CASSLGLRDTQYF.